The 24 T cell receptor beta chains in this list originate from one sample, sequenced in a study of metastatic and nonmetastatic thyroid tumors. TCRdb reprocessed the PCR reads via MiXCR. Of about 43,000 clones detected, under 4% appear once; the ten largest clones hold more than 8.5%. All patients were treatment-naive before thyroid surgery. Input material: blood. The receptors were sampled from a female donor with papillary thyroid cancer or a benign thyroid nodule (not recorded which). Some clones in this sample may be carry-over from other donors' samples.

This clone was recorded at least ten times. The chain carries TRBV12-5 and TRBJ1-4, with 8 bases lining up with TRBD1. Per the germline V gene, CDR1 is LGHNT and CDR2 is FRNRAP. V was pared by 1 base and J by 7 bases, with 2 bases of the junction left unmatched. The CDR3 runs 14 residues. The CDR3 region has the DNA TGTGCTAGTGGTTTGGGACAGGGGAGTGAAAAACTGTTTTTT. This codes for CASGLGQGSEKLFF.

This clone was observed at least ten times. The chain has TRBV12-3 or TRBV12-4 and TRBJ1-4; 8 bases are shared with TRBD1. The J segment lost 7 bases and the V segment lost 5 bases, leaving 9 bases of the junction unmatched. The CDR3 runs 15 residues. Here the CDR3 reads CASSPRTGFPEKLFF. CDR3 bases: TGTGCCAGCAGTCCGAGGACAGGGTTTCCTGAAAAACTGTTTTTT.

This clone was counted many times. Written as DNA, the CDR3 is TGTGCCAGCAGTGCCGTTGCCCCACAGATCCAGTTCTTC. It translates to CASSAVAPQIQFF. The gene calls are TRBV6-2 or TRBV6-3 and TRBJ2-1; no definite D call. V was clipped by 5 bases and J by 13 bases, with 18 bases between them. Looked up from germline, CDR1 is MNHEY and CDR2 is SVGEGT. The CDR3 spans 13 residues.

In its sample, this clone was seen a few times. The chain recombines TRBV20-1 with TRBJ2-7; tentatively, D is TRBD2 (5 bases). Germline V gives CDR1 DFQATT, CDR2 SNEGSKA (reference sequence). V lost 4 bases and J lost 6, with 13 bases in between. This CDR3 contains 12 residues. CDR3 protein: CSATPVEGEQYF. For the CDR3, the DNA is TGCAGTGCTACTCCAGTTGAGGGCGAGCAGTACTTC.

The J gene is TRBJ2-5, the V gene TRBV12-3 or TRBV12-4; weak D call: TRBD1 (6 bases). Trimming cost V 3 bases and J 11 bases, with 19 bases left between them. The CDR3 has 14 amino acids. The CDR3 nucleotides are TGTGCCAGCAGTTTTGGTCAAGGGGGAGCGACACAGTACTTC. Its translation is CASSFGQGGATQYF.

This clone was counted many times. The chain has TRBV20-1 and TRBJ2-1, with 13 bases aligning to TRBD2. CDR1 and CDR2 from the germline V gene are DFQATT and SNEGSKA (reference sequence). The CDR3 length is 14 residues. Germline trimming cut 5 bases from V and 5 bases from J; bases unmatched to any gene: 3. CDR3 sequence reads: CSAEGLAGNNEQFF. CDR3 nucleotides: TGCAGTGCTGAGGGACTAGCGGGAAACAATGAGCAGTTCTTC.

This clone has a handful of counts. V is TRBV19 and J is TRBJ2-2, with 7 bases that match TRBD2. There are 15 residues in the CDR3. The germline V gene encodes CDR1 LNHDA and CDR2 SQIVND (reference sequence). V shed 5 bases and J 10 bases; nucleotides not matched to a gene: 13. The DNA for the CDR3 is TGTGCCAGTAGTTTCGGGACTAAGAACACCTTGGAGCTGTTTTTT. This translates into CASSFGTKNTLELFF.

This clone was seen repeatedly, ten times or more. A much bigger clone sits one base away, suggesting this may be a read error. The CDR3 region has the DNA TGTGCCGGCAGCTTGAGTGGGGGTGAGCAGTACTTC. This encodes CAGSLSGGEQYF. The chain is built from TRBV5-6 and TRBJ2-7; the D gene could be TRBD1 or TRBD2 (5 bases each). Per the germline V gene, CDR1 is SGHDT and CDR2 is YYEEEE. This CDR3 has 12 residues.

In this sample, this clone turned up many times. This chain links TRBV12-5 with TRBJ2-1, with 10 bases matching TRBD2. The CDR3 contains 18 residues. Germline V gene data show CDR1 as LGHNT and CDR2 as FRNRAP. V dropped 2 bases and J dropped 10; count of bases not matched to a gene: 17. For the CDR3, the DNA is TGTGCTAGTGGTTTGCTCCCTTCCGGGACTAGCGTGGGGGGGGAGCAGTTCTTC. It yields the protein CASGLLPSGTSVGGEQFF.

In its sample, this clone was seen many times. The chain carries TRBV28 and TRBJ1-5; the D is unclear. In germline, CDR1 is MDHEN, CDR2 SYDVKM. V was pared by 6 bases and J by 6 bases, with 12 bases between. This CDR3 is built from 13 residues. The DNA of the CDR3 is TGTGCCAGCAGCCCAGACGAGATTCAGCCCCAGCATTTT. It yields the protein CASSPDEIQPQHF. The full variable domain, with the rest looked up from reference TRBV28 and TRBJ1-5, is DVKVTQSSRYLVKRTGEKVFLECVQDMDHENMFWYRQDPGLGLRLIYFSYDVKMKEKGDIPEGYSVSREKKERFSLILESASTNQTSMYLCASSPDEIQPQHFGDGTRLSIL.

This clone turned up a few times. This sequence joins TRBV27 and TRBJ2-3; 7 bases map to TRBD1. Germline CDR1 and CDR2: MNHEY and SMNVEV (reference sequence). The V segment lost 0 bases and the J segment 1 base; nucleotides outside the gene matches: 4. CDR3 length: 16 amino acids. CDR3 amino acids: CASSLSIGTGTDTQYF. CDR3 coding DNA: TGTGCCAGCAGTTTATCAATCGGGACAGGCACAGATACGCAGTATTTT.

In this sample, this clone turned up many times. This chain uses TRBV6-1 with TRBJ1-4; 7 bases align to TRBD1. Looked up from germline, CDR1 is MNHNS and CDR2 is SASEGT. J lost 7 bases, V lost 2 bases, and 7 bases had no gene match. This CDR3 region has 15 residues. As DNA, the CDR3 is TGTGCCAGCAGTGAATTGGACAGGTTCGGTGAAAAACTGTTTTTT. Its protein is CASSELDRFGEKLFF.

There are many counts of this clone. The gene calls are TRBV28 and TRBJ1-1, with TRBD1 matching over 7 bases. The CDR3 runs to 16 residues. V shed 3 bases and J 1 base; nucleotides not matched to a gene: 8. From germline, CDR1 is MDHEN and CDR2 SYDVKM. Written as DNA, the CDR3 is TGTGCCAGCAGTTTCCACCGGGACAGCGGGAACACTGAAGCTTTCTTT. Residues: CASSFHRDSGNTEAFF.

This clone came up a few times. The genes are TRBV25-1 and TRBJ2-3, with D unclear. Germline-derived CDR1 and CDR2 are MGHDK and SYGVNS. V lost 6 bases and J 2 bases, leaving 12 bases between the germline ends. The CDR3 runs 14 residues. CDR3 sequence reads: CASRETGSTDTQYF. The CDR3, as DNA: TGTGCCAGCAGAGAAACTGGATCCACAGATACGCAGTATTTT.

This clone was detected ten times or more. J is TRBJ2-1 and V is TRBV5-5, with TRBD1 matching 7 bases. Trimming cost V 3 bases and J 4 bases; bases outside gene matches: 4. The germline V gene has CDR1 SGHKS and CDR2 YYEKEE (reference sequence). This CDR3 comprises 14 residues. The DNA for the CDR3 is TGTGCCAGCAGCTATTCGGGACAGTACAATGAGCAGTTCTTC. It encodes CASSYSGQYNEQFF.

This clone was seen many times. The chain employs TRBV20-1 and TRBJ2-1; 15 bases are shared with TRBD2. CDR3 size: 20 residues. Unmatched junction bases numbered 14, after V lost 1 base and J lost 4 bases. Germline V gene lookup returns CDR1 DFQATT and CDR2 SNEGSKA (reference sequence). Written as DNA, the CDR3 is TGCAGTGCTAGAGTCGAACGCGGACTAGCGGGAGGGCGTCGGTACAATGAGCAGTTCTTC. Its protein product is CSARVERGLAGGRRYNEQFF.

This clone showed up many times. The V call is TRBV12-3 or TRBV12-4, the J call TRBJ1-1; unclear D gene. CDR3 length: 16 amino acids. Trimming left V 6 bases short and J 1 base short, with 18 bases between. In DNA form, the CDR3 reads TGTGCCAGCAGCCTTATGTATCAAAACTCGAACACTGAAGCTTTCTTT. Protein sequence: CASSLMYQNSNTEAFF.

This clone appeared many times. The V gene is TRBV28, the J gene TRBJ2-2, with D possibly TRBD1 on 5 matching bases. V was trimmed by 6 bases and J by 4 bases, leaving 12 bases between them. Germline CDR1 is MDHEN and CDR2 is SYDVKM. The CDR3 has 14 residues. CDR3 region: CASRRRGFTGELFF. DNA of the CDR3: TGTGCCAGCAGGAGAAGGGGTTTCACCGGGGAGCTGTTTTTT.

This clone was detected many times. CDR3 sequence (DNA): TGTGCCAGCAGTAGAGGGCAGGGGGGTTGGGGCACTGAAGCTTTCTTT. This translates into CASSRGQGGWGTEAFF. V usage is TRBV6-1 and J usage is TRBJ1-1, with TRBD1 matching over 7 bases. V was pared by 5 bases and J by 4 bases, with 13 bases of the junction left unmatched. The CDR3 length is 16 residues. Germline CDR1 reads MNHNS; CDR2 reads SASEGT.

This clone was counted only a few times. The chain joins TRBV27 to TRBJ1-5; D is unresolved. CDR3 size: 13 residues. The V end lost 3 bases, the J end lost 4 bases, and 7 bases lay between the germline ends. Germline CDR1 and CDR2: MNHEY and SMNVEV (reference sequence). CDR3 amino acids: CASSFGWNQPQHF. CDR3 nucleotides: TGTGCCAGCAGTTTCGGATGGAATCAGCCCCAGCATTTT.

This clone was observed many times. V usage is TRBV12-3 or TRBV12-4 and J usage is TRBJ1-2; TRBD1 is a possible D gene (5 bases). Between the trimmed V and J ends, which lost 4 bases and 8 bases, there was a span of 17 bases. This CDR3 spans 14 amino acids. The CDR3 DNA reads TGTGCCAGCAGTTCCCGGGGGAGTCCTCGGGGCTACACCTTC. Its protein product is CASSSRGSPRGYTF.

This clone was picked up a small number of times. Relative to the germline gene, one junction end is altered; a read error may explain this. This sequence joins TRBV5-1 and TRBJ2-1; D gene unclear. The CDR3 runs 15 residues. Germline CDR1 is SGHRS and CDR2 is YFSETQ. CDR3 bases: TGCGTCAGCAGCTCTGGGGTAGGGTCGTTCGATGAGCAGTTCTTC. Translation: CVSSSGVGSFDEQFF.

Many counts were recorded for this clone. The V and J genes are TRBV11-2 and TRBJ2-1; D is undetermined. The V and J ends lost 1 base and 5 bases respectively, with 6 bases between them. The CDR3 is made up of 13 amino acids. The germline gives CDR1 SGHAT, CDR2 FQNNGV. CDR3 DNA: TGTGCCAGCAGCTTAGGCTTAGACAATGAGCAGTTCTTC. It specifies CASSLGLDNEQFF.

In its sample, this clone was seen many times. Compared with germline, one end of the junction differs, possibly owing to a read error. The sample carries other DNA sequences with the same CDR3. The chain couples TRBV28 to TRBJ2-1, with a possible D match to TRBD2 (5 bases). This CDR3 spans 14 amino acids. CDR1 is MDHEN, CDR2 SYDVKM, per germline. CDR3 coding DNA: TGTGCCAGCAGTTTATCGAGCGGAAACAATGAGCAGTTCTTT. The encoded protein is CASSLSSGNNEQFF.